This entry is about one T cell receptor beta chain. The read halts 3 residues ahead of the CDR3 end, with the missing end drawn from the germline J gene. The CDR3 is made up of 15 amino acids. Per germline, CDR1 DFQATT and CDR2 SNEGSKA (reference sequence). V was trimmed by 0 bases and J by 5 bases, leaving 13 bases between them. The data belong to a study of Tregs in tolerant kidney transplant recipients. The data were produced by immunoSEQ multiplex PCR, yet TCRdb's version contains in-frame clones alone and is incomplete. The listing contains roughly 50,000 clones. The receptor was isolated from a human donor who received a combined kidney and bone marrow transplant. Source: CD4+ T cells from blood, taken before the transplant. This chain links TRBV20-1 with TRBJ1-4, with unresolved D. Here the CDR3 reads CSARDRGDPNEKLFF. CDR3 DNA, as far as it was read: TGCAGTGCTAGAGATCGGGGTGACCCCAATGAAAAA.